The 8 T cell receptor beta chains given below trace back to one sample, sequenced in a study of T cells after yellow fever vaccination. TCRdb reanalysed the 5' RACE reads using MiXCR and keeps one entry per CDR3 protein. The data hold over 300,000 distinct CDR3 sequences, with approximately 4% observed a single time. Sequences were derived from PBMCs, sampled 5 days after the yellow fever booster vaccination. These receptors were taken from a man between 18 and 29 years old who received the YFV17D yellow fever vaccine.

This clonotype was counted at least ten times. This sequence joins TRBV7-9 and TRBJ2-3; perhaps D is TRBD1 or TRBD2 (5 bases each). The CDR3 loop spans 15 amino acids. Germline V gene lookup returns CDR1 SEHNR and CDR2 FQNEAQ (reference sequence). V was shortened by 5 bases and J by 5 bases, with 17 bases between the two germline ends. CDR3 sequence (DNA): TGTGCCAGCAGCCCGTACGGGGCCTACGTAGATACGCAGTATTTT. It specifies CASSPYGAYVDTQYF.

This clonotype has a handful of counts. The CDR3 bases are TGCGCCAGCAGCTTGGCCAAGGTAGTCCATCCCGTAAGGGATGAGCAGTTCTTC. Protein product: CASSLAKVVHPVRDEQFF. The gene calls are TRBV5-1 and TRBJ2-1; D is undetermined. The germline V and J ends were trimmed by 0 bases and 8 bases, with 24 bases remaining between them. Germline values: CDR1 SGHRS, CDR2 YFSETQ. This CDR3 is 18 amino acids long.

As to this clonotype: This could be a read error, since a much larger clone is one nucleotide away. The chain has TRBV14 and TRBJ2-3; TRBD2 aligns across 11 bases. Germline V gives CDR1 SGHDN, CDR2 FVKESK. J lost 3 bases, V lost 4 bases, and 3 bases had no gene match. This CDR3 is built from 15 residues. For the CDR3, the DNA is TGTGCCAGCAGCCCTCGACTAGCGGGGACAGATACGCAGTATTTT. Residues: CASSPRLAGTDTQYF. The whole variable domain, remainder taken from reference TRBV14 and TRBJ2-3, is EAGVTQFPSHSVIEKGQTVTLRCDPISGHDNLYWYRRVMGKEIKFLLHFVKESKQDESGMPNNRFLAERTGGTYSTLKVQPAELEDSGVYFCASSPRLAGTDTQYFGPGTRLTVL.

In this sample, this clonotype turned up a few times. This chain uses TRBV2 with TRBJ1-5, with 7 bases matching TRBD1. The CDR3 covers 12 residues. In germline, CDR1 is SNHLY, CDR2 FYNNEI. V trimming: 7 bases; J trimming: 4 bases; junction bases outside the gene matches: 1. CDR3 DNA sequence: TGTGCCAGCATGACAGGGAATCAGCCCCAGCATTTT. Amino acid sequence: CASMTGNQPQHF.

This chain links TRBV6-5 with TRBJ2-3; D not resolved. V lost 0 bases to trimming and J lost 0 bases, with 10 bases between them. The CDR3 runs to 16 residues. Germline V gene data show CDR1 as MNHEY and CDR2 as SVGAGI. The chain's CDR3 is CASSYSTLPSTDTQYF. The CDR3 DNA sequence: TGTGCCAGCAGTTACTCCACACTACCTAGCACAGATACGCAGTATTTT.

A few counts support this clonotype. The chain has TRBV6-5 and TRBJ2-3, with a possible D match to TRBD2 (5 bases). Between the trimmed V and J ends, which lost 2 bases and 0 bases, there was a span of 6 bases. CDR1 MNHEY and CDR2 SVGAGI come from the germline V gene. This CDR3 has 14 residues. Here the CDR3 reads CASSYEGSTDTQYF. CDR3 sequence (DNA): TGTGCCAGCAGTTACGAGGGAAGCACAGATACGCAGTATTTT.

CDR3 DNA: TGCGCCAGCAGCCAAGACCCCGGAGGTGCGGGGGTGGGAGATACGCAGTATTTT. Translation: CASSQDPGGAGVGDTQYF. The chain combines TRBV4-1 with TRBJ2-3, with 7 nucleotides matching TRBD2. Looked up from germline, CDR1 is MGHRA and CDR2 is YSYEKL. The CDR3 loop spans 18 amino acids. The V and J ends lost 0 bases and 5 bases, in that order; junction bases with no gene match: 14.

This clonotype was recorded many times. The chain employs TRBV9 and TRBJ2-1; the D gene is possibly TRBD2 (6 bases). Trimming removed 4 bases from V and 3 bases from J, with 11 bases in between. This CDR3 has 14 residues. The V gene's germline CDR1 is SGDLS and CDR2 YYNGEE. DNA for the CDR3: TGTGCCAGCAGCCCCCCCGGGGGCTACAATGAGCAGTTCTTC. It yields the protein CASSPPGGYNEQFF.